A selection of T cell receptor beta chains follows, all from one sample in a study of T-cell reconstitution after alpha-beta-depleted transplantation in children. MiXCR was run by TCRdb on the PCR reads, yielding one entry per CDR3 protein. The sample yields around 410,000 distinct CDR3 sequences, 9.5% to 13% seen once. The material was PBMCs from the stem cell graft donor, obtained from the stem cell graft. All receptors derive from a human donor who donated a stem cell graft to a child with acute myeloid leukemia. Each CDR3 is given with its conserved first and last residue. A D gene is named only where the DNA matches it firmly. The size field is filled for only some rows; it gives once, few, many or a size class.

d_call | j_call | clone_size | v_call | cdr3_aa | cdr3_nt
- | TRBJ2-7 | - | TRBV5-1 | CASSPTGQHYEQYF | TGCGCCAGCAGCCCCACCGGACAGCACTACGAGCAGTACTTC
- | TRBJ1-1 | many | TRBV29-1 | CSVRQGGNTEAFF | TGCAGCGTACGCCAGGGAGGGAACACTGAAGCTTTCTTT
- | TRBJ2-2 | many | TRBV9 | CASSPSNTGELFF | TGTGCCAGCAGCCCTTCGAACACCGGGGAGCTGTTTTTT
- | TRBJ1-2 | few | TRBV20-1 | CSASTYGDTNNYGYTF | TGCAGTGCTAGCACATATGGGGACACCAATAACTATGGCTACACCTTC
- | TRBJ1-2 | many | TRBV11-2 | CASSLPQTFRSYGYTF | TGTGCCAGCAGCCTACCACAGACCTTCCGGAGCTATGGCTACACCTTC
TRBD1 | TRBJ2-7 | - | TRBV5-1 | CASSLGQRQGYEQYF | TGCGCCAGCAGCTTGGGACAGAGACAGGGCTACGAGCAGTACTTC
- | TRBJ1-4 | few | TRBV11-2 | CASSPTRGFNEKLFF | TGTGCCAGCAGCCCCACGCGGGGATTTAATGAAAAACTGTTTTTT
- | TRBJ1-5 | - | TRBV12-3/TRBV12-4 | CASTPDTPNQPQHF | TGTGCCAGCACTCCGGACACCCCCAATCAGCCCCAGCATTTT
- | TRBJ2-7 | few | TRBV29-1 | CSVEVGSGEQYF | TGCAGCGTTGAAGTCGGGTCGGGCGAGCAGTACTTC
TRBD1 | TRBJ2-2 | few | TRBV7-3 | CASSFSYHATGDRELFF | TGTGCCAGCAGCTTCTCTTACCACGCCACAGGGGACCGGGAGCTGTTTTTT
- | TRBJ2-2 | - | TRBV7-6 | CASSLAMVAGELFF | TGTGCCAGCAGCTTAGCGATGGTGGCCGGGGAGCTGTTTTTT
- | TRBJ2-1 | - | TRBV25-1 | CASSGTGRESEQFF | TGTGCCAGCAGTGGAACGGGCAGGGAAAGTGAGCAGTTCTTC
TRBD2 | TRBJ2-1 | many | TRBV20-1 | CSASSGASSYNEQFF | TGCAGTGCTAGTAGCGGGGCGAGCTCCTACAATGAGCAGTTCTTC
- | TRBJ2-3 | once | TRBV7-9 | CASSSQSPDTQYF | TGTGCCAGCAGCTCCCAGAGCCCAGATACGCAGTATTTT
TRBD2 | TRBJ2-3 | few | TRBV12-3/TRBV12-4 | CASSLTVLAGGNTDTQYF | TGTGCCAGCAGCCTAACGGTACTAGCGGGGGGAAACACAGATACGCAGTATTTT
- | TRBJ2-7 | few | TRBV7-8 | CASSAMPLTDLEQYF | TGTGCCAGCAGCGCTATGCCCCTAACGGATCTCGAGCAGTACTTC
TRBD2 | TRBJ2-1 | - | TRBV7-2 | CASSSIAGVYNEQFF | TGTGCCAGCAGCTCAATAGCGGGAGTCTACAATGAGCAGTTCTTC
- | TRBJ2-2 | many | TRBV9 | CASSPRGVNTGELFF | TGTGCCAGCAGCCCCAGGGGCGTGAACACCGGGGAGCTGTTTTTT
- | TRBJ2-1 | - | TRBV3-1 | CASSKVHSGTGPYNEQFF | TGTGCCTCCTCCAAGGTTCATTCCGGGACCGGGCCGTACAATGAGCAGTTCTTC
- | TRBJ2-2 | few | TRBV6-1 | CASSAGRTANTGELFF | TGTGCCAGCAGTGCGGGCAGGACCGCGAACACCGGGGAGCTGTTTTTT
- | TRBJ1-2 | - | TRBV5-6 | CASSSLNYGYTF | TGTGCCAGCAGCTCGCTAAACTATGGCTACACCTTC
- | TRBJ1-5 | many | TRBV29-1 | CSVGSGDQPQHF | TGCAGCGTTGGGTCCGGCGATCAGCCCCAGCATTTT
TRBD2 | TRBJ2-7 | - | TRBV12-3/TRBV12-4 | CASSTRAGGAYEQYF | TGTGCCAGCAGTACAAGGGCGGGAGGGGCCTACGAGCAGTACTTC
- | TRBJ1-5 | - | TRBV10-3 | CAISAGGENQPQHF | TGTGCCATCAGTGCCGGGGGGGAGAATCAGCCCCAGCATTTT
TRBD2 | TRBJ2-1 | - | TRBV12-3/TRBV12-4 | CASSLGSSGTVNEQFF | TGTGCCAGCAGTTTAGGTTCTAGCGGGACGGTCAATGAGCAGTTCTTC
TRBD1 | TRBJ2-2 | - | TRBV7-9 | CASSLAGTANTGELFF | TGTGCCAGCAGCTTAGCCGGGACAGCGAACACCGGGGAGCTGTTTTTT
TRBD2 | TRBJ2-2 | few | TRBV9 | CASSPRGDPGAGELFF | TGTGCCAGCAGCCCACGGGGGGACCCGGGAGCCGGGGAGCTGTTTTTT
- | TRBJ1-1 | - | TRBV6-2/TRBV6-3 | CASSYWDRAFF | TGTGCCAGCAGTTACTGGGATCGGGCTTTCTTT
- | TRBJ2-5 | few | TRBV20-1 | CSGRGQPQETQYF | TGCAGTGGTCGAGGACAGCCCCAAGAGACCCAGTACTTC
- | TRBJ2-2 | few | TRBV5-1 | CASTPLGAANTGELFF | TGCGCCAGCACTCCCCTCGGGGCTGCGAACACCGGGGAGCTGTTTTTT
TRBD1 | TRBJ1-5 | few | TRBV7-2 | CASSSRGLDQPQHF | TGTGCCAGCAGCTCGAGGGGGCTAGATCAGCCCCAGCATTTT
TRBD2 | TRBJ2-1 | - | TRBV5-1 | CARSLGLADNEQFF | TGCGCCCGCAGCTTGGGACTAGCGGACAATGAGCAGTTCTTC
TRBD2 | TRBJ2-1 | - | TRBV7-9 | CVSSSEPGLAGYNEQFF | TGTGTCAGCAGCTCGGAGCCGGGACTAGCGGGGTACAATGAGCAGTTCTTC
- | TRBJ2-7 | - | TRBV7-9 | CASSLGGMSYEQYF | TGTGCCAGCAGCTTAGGCGGGATGTCCTACGAGCAGTACTTC
- | TRBJ1-1 | - | TRBV12-3/TRBV12-4 | CASRHRVMNTEAFF | TGTGCCAGCAGGCACAGGGTTATGAACACTGAAGCTTTCTTT
TRBD1 | TRBJ1-5 | few | TRBV12-3/TRBV12-4 | CASRPGTANQPQHF | TGTGCCAGCAGACCCGGGACAGCCAATCAGCCCCAGCATTTT
- | TRBJ2-1 | many | TRBV5-1 | CASSYLSSYNEQFF | TGCGCCAGCAGCTACTTGAGCTCCTACAATGAGCAGTTCTTC
- | TRBJ2-3 | few | TRBV27 | CASIPVGGTDTQYF | TGTGCCAGCATCCCTGTGGGGGGCACAGATACGCAGTATTTT
- | TRBJ2-3 | few | TRBV5-6 | CASRDPLSDTQYF | TGTGCCAGCAGGGATCCATTGTCAGATACGCAGTATTTT
TRBD1 | TRBJ2-7 | many | TRBV10-3 | CAISESGAGGGQYF | TGTGCCATCAGTGAGTCTGGGGCAGGGGGCGGCCAGTACTTC
- | TRBJ2-3 | - | TRBV20-1 | CSASGQLSTDTQYF | TGCAGTGCTAGTGGGCAGCTCAGCACAGATACGCAGTATTTT
TRBD2 | TRBJ2-3 | - | TRBV24-1 | CATSDSGGTRGEFAQYF | TGTGCCACCAGTGATAGCGGTGGGACTAGGGGGGAGTTCGCGCAGTATTTT
TRBD2 | TRBJ2-6 | few | TRBV6-5 | CASSFGTSVNSGANGLTF | TGTGCCAGCAGTTTTGGGACTAGCGTTAACTCTGGGGCCAACGGCCTGACTTTC
TRBD1 | TRBJ2-5 | many | TRBV5-1 | CASSRTGSQETQYF | TGCGCCAGCAGTCGGACAGGCTCCCAAGAGACCCAGTACTTC
TRBD2 | TRBJ2-1 | - | TRBV2 | CASRGTSGEQFF | TGTGCCAGCAGGGGGACTAGCGGCGAGCAGTTCTTC
TRBD1 | TRBJ1-2 | - | TRBV6-5 | CASSWGTDIYGYTF | TGTGCCAGCAGTTGGGGGACAGACATCTATGGCTACACCTTC
- | TRBJ2-7 | few | TRBV20-1 | CSARGLAYEQYF | TGCAGTGCTAGGGGACTCGCATACGAGCAGTACTTC
- | TRBJ1-4 | - | TRBV7-2 | CASSFEGGAEEKLFF | TGTGCCAGCAGCTTTGAGGGTGGGGCAGAGGAAAAACTGTTTTTT
TRBD1 | TRBJ1-3 | few | TRBV11-2 | CASSLTGAASGNTIYF | TGTGCCAGCAGCTTAACAGGGGCCGCCTCTGGAAACACCATATATTTT
- | TRBJ1-1 | - | TRBV12-3/TRBV12-4 | CASSLYGGGKRTFF | TGTGCCAGCAGTTTATACGGTGGTGGAAAGAGAACTTTCTTT
- | TRBJ2-1 | few | TRBV5-1 | CASSPGWSGKNEQFF | TGCGCCAGCAGCCCGGGTTGGTCAGGGAAGAATGAGCAGTTCTTC
TRBD2 | TRBJ2-1 | few | TRBV29-1 | CSVGGGGNEQFF | TGCAGCGTGGGGGGGGGAGGCAATGAGCAGTTCTTC
- | TRBJ2-5 | few | TRBV5-1 | CASSFPGARGETQYF | TGCGCCAGCAGCTTCCCGGGGGCGAGGGGAGAGACCCAGTACTTC
TRBD1 | TRBJ2-5 | - | TRBV30 | CAWTGGQETQYF | TGTGCCTGGACAGGGGGCCAAGAGACCCAGTACTTC
TRBD1 | TRBJ1-4 | many | TRBV27 | CASSTGGWANEKLFF | TGTGCCAGCAGTACAGGGGGCTGGGCTAATGAAAAACTGTTTTTT
- | TRBJ2-1 | - | TRBV6-2/TRBV6-3 | CASSTGAYNEQFF | TGTGCCAGCTCGACAGGAGCCTACAATGAGCAGTTCTTC
TRBD2 | TRBJ2-2 | many | TRBV7-2 | CASSLGGAGVPGELFF | TGTGCCAGCAGCTTGGGTGGGGCGGGAGTTCCCGGGGAGCTGTTTTTT